Described below is a single TCR beta chain sequence and its context. Its antigen remains unidentified. Method: immunoSEQ multiplex PCR; TCRdb's copy keeps in-frame clones and lacks some. The sample records about 100,000 clones, 85% to 95% being singletons. The CDR3 is 15 amino acids. In germline, CDR1 is SEHNR, CDR2 FQNEAQ (reference sequence). The V gene lost 5 bases and the J gene lost 2 bases, with 13 bases spanning the gap. This record comes from a study of siplizumab effects on memory and regulatory T cells. General observations from the study: Tregs that proliferated in siplizumab cultures did not have their suppressive function confirmed. Naive T cells appeared more varied than memory cells and looked like key alloresponse contributors.

The sequenced material came from non-Treg CD4+ T cells sorted from blood. The chain recombines TRBV7-9 with TRBJ1-3; D is uncertain. This clonotype was obtained from a human donor in good health. The CDR3 nucleotides are TGTGCCAGCAGCCCTAGGGTGACCCCTGGAAACACCATATATTTT. Its protein is CASSPRVTPGNTIYF.